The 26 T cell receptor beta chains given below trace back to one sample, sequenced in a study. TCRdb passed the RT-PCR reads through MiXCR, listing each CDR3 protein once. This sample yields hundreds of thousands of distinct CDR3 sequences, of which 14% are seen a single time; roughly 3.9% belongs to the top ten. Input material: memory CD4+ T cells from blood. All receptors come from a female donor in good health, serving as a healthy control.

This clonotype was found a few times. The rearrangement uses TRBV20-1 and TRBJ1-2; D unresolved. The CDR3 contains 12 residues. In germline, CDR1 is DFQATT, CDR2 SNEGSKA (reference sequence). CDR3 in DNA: TGCACCCCCGGAGAGACTAACTATGGCTACACCTTC. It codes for CTPGETNYGYTF.

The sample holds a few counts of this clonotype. The CDR3 coding sequence is TGCGCCAGCAGCCAGGGACAGGCGGATGAAAAACTGTTTTTT. It is translated as CASSQGQADEKLFF. The chain carries TRBV5-1 and TRBJ1-4; 8 positions agree with TRBD1. The CDR3 extends over 14 amino acids. Germline CDR1 reads SGHRS; CDR2 reads YFSETQ. Unmatched junction bases numbered 5, after V lost 4 bases and J lost 6 bases.

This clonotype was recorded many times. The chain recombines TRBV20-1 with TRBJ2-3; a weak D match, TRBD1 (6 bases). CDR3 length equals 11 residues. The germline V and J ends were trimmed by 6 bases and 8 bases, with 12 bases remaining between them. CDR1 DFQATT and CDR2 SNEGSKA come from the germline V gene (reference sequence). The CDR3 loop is CSATRGGTQYF. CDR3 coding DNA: TGCAGTGCCACAAGAGGGGGTACGCAGTATTTT.

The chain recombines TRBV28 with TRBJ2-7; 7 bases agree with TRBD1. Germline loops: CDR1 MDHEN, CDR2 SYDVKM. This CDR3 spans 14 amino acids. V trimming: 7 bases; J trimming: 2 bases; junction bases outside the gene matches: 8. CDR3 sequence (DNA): TGTGCCAGCATTTCAAGCCAGGGGGCCTACGAGCAGTACTTC. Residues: CASISSQGAYEQYF. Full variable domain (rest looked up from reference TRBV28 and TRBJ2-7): DVKVTQSSRYLVKRTGEKVFLECVQDMDHENMFWYRQDPGLGLRLIYFSYDVKMKEKGDIPEGYSVSREKKERFSLILESASTNQTSMYLCASISSQGAYEQYFGPGTRLTVT.

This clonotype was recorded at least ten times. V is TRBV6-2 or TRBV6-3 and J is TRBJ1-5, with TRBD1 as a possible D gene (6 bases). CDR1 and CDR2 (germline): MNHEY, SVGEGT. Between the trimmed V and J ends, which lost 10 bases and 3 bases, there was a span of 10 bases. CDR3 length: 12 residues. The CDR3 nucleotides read TGTGCCACCGGACAGCTCAATCAGCCCCAGCATTTT. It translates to CATGQLNQPQHF.

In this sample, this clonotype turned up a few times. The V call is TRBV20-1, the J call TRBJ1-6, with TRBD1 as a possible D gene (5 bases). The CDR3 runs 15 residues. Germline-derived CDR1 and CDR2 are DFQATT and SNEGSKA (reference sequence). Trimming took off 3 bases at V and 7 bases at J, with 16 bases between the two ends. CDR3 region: CSARPSGELNSPLHF. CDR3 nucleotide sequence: TGCAGTGCTAGGCCTTCGGGGGAATTGAATTCACCCCTCCACTTT.

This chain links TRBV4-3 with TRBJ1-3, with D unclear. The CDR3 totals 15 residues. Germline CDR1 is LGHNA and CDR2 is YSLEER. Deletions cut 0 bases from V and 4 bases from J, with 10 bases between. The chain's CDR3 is CASSQDLGYGNTIYF. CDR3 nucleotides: TGCGCCAGCAGCCAAGATTTAGGGTACGGAAACACCATATATTTT.

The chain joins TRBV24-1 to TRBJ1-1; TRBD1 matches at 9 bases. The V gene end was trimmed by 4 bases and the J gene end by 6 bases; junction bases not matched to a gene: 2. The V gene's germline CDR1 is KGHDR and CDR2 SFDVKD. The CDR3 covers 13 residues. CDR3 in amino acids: CATSDGTGPEAFF. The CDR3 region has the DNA TGTGCCACCAGTGACGGGACAGGGCCTGAAGCTTTCTTT.

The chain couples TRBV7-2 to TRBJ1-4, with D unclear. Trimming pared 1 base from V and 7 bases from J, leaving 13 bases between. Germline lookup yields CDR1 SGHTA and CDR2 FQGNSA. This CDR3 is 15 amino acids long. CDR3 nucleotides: TGTGCCAGCAGCTTAGGGATGGACGTTGGTGAAAAACTGTTTTTT. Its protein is CASSLGMDVGEKLFF.

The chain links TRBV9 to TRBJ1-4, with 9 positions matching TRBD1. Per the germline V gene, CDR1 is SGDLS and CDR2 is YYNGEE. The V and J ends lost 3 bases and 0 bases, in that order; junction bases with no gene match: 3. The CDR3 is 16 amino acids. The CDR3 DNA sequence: TGTGCCAGCAGCGGGACAGGGGACTCAACTAATGAAAAACTGTTTTTT. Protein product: CASSGTGDSTNEKLFF.

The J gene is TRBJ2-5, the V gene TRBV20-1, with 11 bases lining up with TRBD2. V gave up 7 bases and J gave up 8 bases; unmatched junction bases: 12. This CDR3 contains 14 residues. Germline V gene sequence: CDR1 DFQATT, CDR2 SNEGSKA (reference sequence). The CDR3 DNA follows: TGCAGTGTCATTAGTACTAGCGGGGGCCTAACCCAGTACTTC. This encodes CSVISTSGGLTQYF.

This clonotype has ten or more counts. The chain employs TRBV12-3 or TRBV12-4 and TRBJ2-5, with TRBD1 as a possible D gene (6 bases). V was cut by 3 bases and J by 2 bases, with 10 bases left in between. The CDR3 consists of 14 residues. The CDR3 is CASSFGQNQETQYF. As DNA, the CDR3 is TGTGCCAGCAGTTTCGGACAGAATCAAGAGACCCAGTACTTC.

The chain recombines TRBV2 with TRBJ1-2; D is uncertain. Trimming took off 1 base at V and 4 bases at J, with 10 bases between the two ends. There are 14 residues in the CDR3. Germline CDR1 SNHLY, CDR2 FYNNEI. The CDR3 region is CASSEEPGTYGYTF. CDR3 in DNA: TGTGCCAGCAGTGAAGAGCCAGGAACCTATGGCTACACCTTC.

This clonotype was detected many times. CDR3 bases: TGTGCCAGCAGTTCCCGTCGCGAGCAGTACTTC. Its translation: CASSSRREQYF. The chain has TRBV12-3 or TRBV12-4 and TRBJ2-7; D not certain. The ends were cut back, 4 bases at V and 6 bases at J, with 7 bases in the middle. This CDR3 has 11 amino acids.

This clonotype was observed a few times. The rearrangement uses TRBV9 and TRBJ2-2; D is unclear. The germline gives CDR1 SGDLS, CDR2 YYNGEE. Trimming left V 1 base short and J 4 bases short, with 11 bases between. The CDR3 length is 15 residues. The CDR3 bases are TGTGCCAGCAGCGTATTTAGCTCGACCACCGGGGAGCTGTTTTTT. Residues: CASSVFSSTTGELFF.

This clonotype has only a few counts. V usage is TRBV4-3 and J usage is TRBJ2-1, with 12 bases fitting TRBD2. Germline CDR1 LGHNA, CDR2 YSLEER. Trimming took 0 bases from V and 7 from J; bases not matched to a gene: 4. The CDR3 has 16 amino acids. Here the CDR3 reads CASSQEWLAGGNEQFF. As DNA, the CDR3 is TGCGCCAGCAGCCAAGAGTGGCTAGCGGGAGGGAATGAGCAGTTCTTC.

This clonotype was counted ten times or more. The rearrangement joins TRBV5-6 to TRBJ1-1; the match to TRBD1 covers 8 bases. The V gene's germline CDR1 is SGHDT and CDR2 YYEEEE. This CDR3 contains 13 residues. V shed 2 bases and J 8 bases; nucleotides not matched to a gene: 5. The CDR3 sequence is CASSFSRQGEAFF. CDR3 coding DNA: TGTGCCAGCAGCTTCTCGCGACAGGGGGAAGCTTTCTTT.

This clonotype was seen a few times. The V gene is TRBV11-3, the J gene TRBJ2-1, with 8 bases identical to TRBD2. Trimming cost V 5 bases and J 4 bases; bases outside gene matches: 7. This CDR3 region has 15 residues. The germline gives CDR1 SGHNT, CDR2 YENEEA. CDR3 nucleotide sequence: TGTGCCAGCAGCCAGGAGAGCGGGAGTTACAATGAGCAGTTCTTC. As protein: CASSQESGSYNEQFF.

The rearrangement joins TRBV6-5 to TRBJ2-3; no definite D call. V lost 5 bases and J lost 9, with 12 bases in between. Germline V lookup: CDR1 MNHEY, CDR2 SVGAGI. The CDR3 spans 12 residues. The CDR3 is CASSPAMGTQYF. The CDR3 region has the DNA TGTGCCAGCAGTCCCGCGATGGGAACGCAGTATTTT.

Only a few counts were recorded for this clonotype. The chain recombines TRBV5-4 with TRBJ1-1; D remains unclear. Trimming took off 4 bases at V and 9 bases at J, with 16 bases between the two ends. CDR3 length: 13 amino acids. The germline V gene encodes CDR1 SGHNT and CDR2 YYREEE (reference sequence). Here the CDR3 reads CASSPPLSGQAFF. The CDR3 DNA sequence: TGTGCCAGCAGCCCTCCCCTGTCCGGACAAGCTTTCTTT.

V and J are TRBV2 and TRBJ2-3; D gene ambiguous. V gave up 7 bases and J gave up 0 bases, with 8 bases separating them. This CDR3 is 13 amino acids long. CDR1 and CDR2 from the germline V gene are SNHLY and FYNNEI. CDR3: CASTVGSTDTQYF. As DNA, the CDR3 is TGTGCCAGCACTGTGGGTAGCACAGATACGCAGTATTTT. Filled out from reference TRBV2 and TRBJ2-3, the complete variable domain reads EPEVTQTPSHQVTQMGQEVILRCVPISNHLYFYWYRQILGQKVEFLVSFYNNEISEKSEIFDDQFSVERPDGSNFTLKIRSTKLEDSAMYFCASTVGSTDTQYFGPGTRLTVL.

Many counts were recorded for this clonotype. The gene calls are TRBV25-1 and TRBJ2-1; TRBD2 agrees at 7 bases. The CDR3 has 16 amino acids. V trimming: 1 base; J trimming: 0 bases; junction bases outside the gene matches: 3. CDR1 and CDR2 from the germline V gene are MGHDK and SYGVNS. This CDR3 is CASSELGDYSYNEQFF. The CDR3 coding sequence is TGTGCCAGCAGTGAATTGGGGGACTACTCCTACAATGAGCAGTTCTTC.

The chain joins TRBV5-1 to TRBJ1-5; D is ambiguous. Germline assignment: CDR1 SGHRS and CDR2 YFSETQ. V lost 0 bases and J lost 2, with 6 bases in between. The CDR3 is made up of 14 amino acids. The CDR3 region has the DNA TGCGCCAGCAGCTTGGGGATTGGCAATCAGCCCCAGCATTTT. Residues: CASSLGIGNQPQHF.

The CDR3 region is CASSASSTGEETQYF. CDR3 sequence (DNA): TGTGCCAGCAGCGCCTCATCCACAGGGGAAGAGACCCAGTACTTC. The chain is built from TRBV9 and TRBJ2-5; 7 bases are shared with TRBD1. Trimming removed 3 bases from V and 3 bases from J; junction bases left unmatched: 8. This CDR3 contains 15 residues. Germline V gene lookup returns CDR1 SGDLS and CDR2 YYNGEE.

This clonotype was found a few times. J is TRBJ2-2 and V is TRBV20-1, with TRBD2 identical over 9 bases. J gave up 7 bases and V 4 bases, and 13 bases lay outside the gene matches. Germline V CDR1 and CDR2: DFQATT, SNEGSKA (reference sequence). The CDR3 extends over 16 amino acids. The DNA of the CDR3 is TGCAGTGCTACCAACCGAATAGCGGGAGTCTACGGGGAGCTGTTTTTT. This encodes CSATNRIAGVYGELFF.

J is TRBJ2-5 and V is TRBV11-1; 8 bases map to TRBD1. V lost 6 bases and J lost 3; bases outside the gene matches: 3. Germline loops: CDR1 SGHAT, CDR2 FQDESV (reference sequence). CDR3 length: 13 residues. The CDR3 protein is CASRSDREETQYF. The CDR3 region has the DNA TGTGCCAGCAGATCGGACAGGGAAGAGACCCAGTACTTC.